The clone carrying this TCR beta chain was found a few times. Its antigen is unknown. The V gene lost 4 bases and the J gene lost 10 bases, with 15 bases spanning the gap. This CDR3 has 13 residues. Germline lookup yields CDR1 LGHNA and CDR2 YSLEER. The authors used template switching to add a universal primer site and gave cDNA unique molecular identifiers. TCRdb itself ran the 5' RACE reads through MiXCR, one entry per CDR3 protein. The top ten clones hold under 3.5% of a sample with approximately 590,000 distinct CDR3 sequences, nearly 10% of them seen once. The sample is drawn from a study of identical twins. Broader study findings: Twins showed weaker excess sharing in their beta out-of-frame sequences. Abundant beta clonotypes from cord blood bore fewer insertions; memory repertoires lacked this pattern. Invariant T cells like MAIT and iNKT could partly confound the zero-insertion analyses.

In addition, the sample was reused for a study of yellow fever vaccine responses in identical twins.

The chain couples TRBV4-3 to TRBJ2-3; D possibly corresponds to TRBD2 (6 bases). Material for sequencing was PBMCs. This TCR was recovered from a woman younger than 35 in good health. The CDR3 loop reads CASSPRGGVAQYF. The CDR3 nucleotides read TGCGCCAGCAGCCCCCGAGGCGGGGTGGCGCAGTATTTT.